This entry lists 31 T cell receptor beta chains sequenced from one sample in a study of blood T cell repertoires in COVID-19. Only in-frame clones appear in the TCRdb table, and some are missing; sequencing was by immunoSEQ multiplex PCR. The repertoire has hundreds of thousands of clones, 89% of them found once; the top ten carry less than 4%. The specimen was PBMCs or T cells enriched from blood (not recorded which). The receptor set was obtained from a woman in her 30s with acute COVID-19.

The chain couples TRBV5-1 to TRBJ1-2; D uncertain. Per germline, CDR1 SGHRS and CDR2 YFSETQ. CDR3 length: 12 amino acids. Between the trimmed V and J ends, which lost 2 bases and 7 bases, there was a span of 9 bases. DNA of the CDR3: TGCGCCAGCAGCTTATCCGGGGTTGGCTACACCTTC. It codes for CASSLSGVGYTF.

The rearrangement uses TRBV5-1 and TRBJ2-3; D perhaps matches TRBD2 (6 bases). V lost 3 bases and J 4 bases, leaving 18 bases between the germline ends. The CDR3 loop spans 16 amino acids. Germline V gene data show CDR1 as SGHRS and CDR2 as YFSETQ. CDR3 amino acids: CASSWRGDPASDTQYF. As DNA, the CDR3 is TGCGCCAGCAGCTGGAGGGGCGACCCCGCGTCAGATACGCAGTATTTT. The complete variable domain, with remaining parts taken from reference TRBV5-1 and TRBJ2-3, reads KAGVTQTPRYLIKTRGQQVTLSCSPISGHRSVSWYQQTPGQGLQFLFEYFSETQRNKGNFPGRFSGRQFSNSRSEMNVSTLELGDSALYLCASSWRGDPASDTQYFGPGTRLTVL.

This chain links TRBV5-1 with TRBJ1-3; 8 bases are shared with TRBD1. The CDR3 is 15 residues long. Germline loops: CDR1 SGHRS, CDR2 YFSETQ. Unmatched junction bases numbered 3, after V lost 4 bases and J lost 0 bases. The chain's CDR3 is CASSGQGFSGNTIYF. The CDR3 nucleotides read TGCGCCAGCAGCGGACAGGGTTTCTCTGGAAACACCATATATTTT.

V and J are TRBV19 and TRBJ2-7; maybe TRBD2 (5 bases). Germline CDR1 is LNHDA and CDR2 is SQIVND (reference sequence). The CDR3 is made up of 15 amino acids. Trimming stripped 1 base from V and 1 base from J, with 11 bases between. CDR3: CASSIGELGSYEQYF. The DNA of the CDR3 is TGTGCCAGTAGTATAGGGGAGTTGGGATCCTACGAGCAGTACTTC.

The rearrangement joins TRBV5-1 to TRBJ2-3, with 12 positions matching TRBD1. Germline V gene sequence: CDR1 SGHRS, CDR2 YFSETQ. Trimming took 1 base from V and 4 from J; bases not matched to a gene: 19. This CDR3 has 21 amino acids. CDR3 bases: TGCGCCAGCAGCTTGCGGACCGGGACAGGGGGCCGGAGAGGCGGATCAGATACGCAGTATTTT. It encodes CASSLRTGTGGRRGGSDTQYF.

The chain couples TRBV5-6 to TRBJ1-5; D is possibly TRBD1 (5 bases). The V end was cut by 4 bases, the J end by 0 bases, with 11 bases between. The CDR3 has 15 amino acids. Per germline, CDR1 SGHDT and CDR2 YYEEEE. CDR3 sequence (DNA): TGTGCCAGCAGCGTCTCAGGGAATAGCAATCAGCCCCAGCATTTT. Its translation is CASSVSGNSNQPQHF.

The rearrangement links TRBV7-8 to TRBJ1-3, with 7 bases aligning to TRBD1. This CDR3 contains 16 residues. V lost 4 bases, J lost 0 bases, and 6 bases stayed unmatched. The germline V gene encodes CDR1 SGHVS and CDR2 FQNEAQ. Written as DNA, the CDR3 is TGTGCCAGCAGCTCCGAACAGGGGTTCTCTGGAAACACCATATATTTT. It is translated as CASSSEQGFSGNTIYF.

The chain links TRBV2 to TRBJ2-3; 8 nucleotides align to TRBD1. In germline, CDR1 is SNHLY, CDR2 FYNNEI. This CDR3 is built from 17 residues. The V segment lost 3 bases and the J segment 2 bases; nucleotides outside the gene matches: 10. CDR3 residues: CASSDSKTGASTDTQYF. The CDR3, as DNA: TGTGCCAGCAGTGATTCAAAGACAGGGGCATCCACAGATACGCAGTATTTT.

This clone was seen just once. The chain employs TRBV4-3 and TRBJ1-2; TRBD1 aligns across 7 bases. V trimming: 1 base; J trimming: 2 bases; junction bases outside the gene matches: 4. Germline V gives CDR1 LGHNA, CDR2 YSLEER. The CDR3 is 15 amino acids. CDR3 region: CASSQVRGYNYGYTF. CDR3 DNA sequence: TGCGCCAGCAGCCAAGTCAGGGGGTACAACTATGGCTACACCTTC.

This clone was detected only a few times. This rearrangement joins TRBV2 to TRBJ1-2; D is unclear. Germline-derived CDR1 and CDR2 are SNHLY and FYNNEI. This CDR3 has 9 residues. Trimming stripped 4 bases from V and 9 bases from J, with 3 bases between. In nucleotides, the CDR3 is TGTGCCAGCAGTGCTCGCTACACCTTC. This codes for CASSARYTF. Variable domain in full (rest from reference TRBV2 and TRBJ1-2): EPEVTQTPSHQVTQMGQEVILRCVPISNHLYFYWYRQILGQKVEFLVSFYNNEISEKSEIFDDQFSVERPDGSNFTLKIRSTKLEDSAMYFCASSARYTFGSGTRLTVV.

The chain has TRBV3-1 (or the pseudogene TRBV3-2) and TRBJ1-6; D not resolved. The ends were cut back, 0 bases at V and 0 bases at J, with 12 bases in the middle. This CDR3 region has 18 residues. From germline, CDR1 is LGHDT and CDR2 YNNKEL (reference sequence). The CDR3 coding sequence is TGTGCCAGCAGCCAAGACCCGAATTGGAGCTCCTATAATTCACCCCTCCACTTT. Protein: CASSQDPNWSSYNSPLHF.

The V and J genes are TRBV4-3 and TRBJ1-2; 7 bases are a match to TRBD1. This CDR3 comprises 15 residues. The ends lost 0 bases at V and 12 bases at J; junction bases unmatched: 13. Germline CDR1 reads LGHNA; CDR2 reads YSLEER. The CDR3 DNA follows: TGCGCCAGCAGCCAAGATGTGGGACAGTCTACCCACCACACCTTC. Protein product: CASSQDVGQSTHHTF.

This chain uses TRBV10-3 with TRBJ2-3; 14 positions agree with TRBD2. Germline V lookup: CDR1 ENHRY, CDR2 SYGVKD. This CDR3 comprises 18 residues. The trim removed 4 bases at V and 5 bases at J, leaving 11 bases unmatched. CDR3 sequence (DNA): TGTGCCATCAGTGGGGGACTAGCGGGGGCCTACTATTTAGATACGCAGTATTTT. It is translated as CAISGGLAGAYYLDTQYF.

This clone was recorded once. This chain joins TRBV5-4 and TRBJ1-4, with D perhaps TRBD1 (5 bases). V lost 0 bases and J lost 0, with 9 bases in between. The CDR3 is 16 residues long. Germline V lookup: CDR1 SGHNT, CDR2 YYREEE (reference sequence). This CDR3 is CASSLGEQATNEKLFF. The CDR3 nucleotides read TGTGCCAGCAGCTTGGGAGAACAGGCAACTAATGAAAAACTGTTTTTT. Complete variable domain (other parts from reference TRBV5-4 and TRBJ1-4): ETGVTQSPTHLIKTRGQQVTLRCSSQSGHNTVSWYQQALGQGPQFIFQYYREEENGRGNFPPRFSGLQFPNYSSELNVNALELDDSALYLCASSLGEQATNEKLFFGSGTQLSVL.

This chain connects TRBV21-1 to TRBJ1-2; the table assigns TRBD1, which was not confirmed against the DNA. TRBV21-1 is noted as a pseudogene. The CDR3 extends over 11 amino acids. Here the CDR3 DNA reads TGTGCCAGCTGGGGGCTTGGGGGCTACACCTTC. Protein product: CASWGLGGYTF.

J is TRBJ1-1 and V is TRBV3-1 (or the pseudogene TRBV3-2); no clear D. Germline V CDR1 and CDR2: LGHDT, YNNKEL (reference sequence). With 1 base removed from V and 5 bases from J, the gap between germline ends came to 8 bases. The CDR3 runs to 13 residues. The CDR3: CASSQVRETEAFF. In DNA, the CDR3 is TGTGCCAGCAGCCAAGTCCGCGAAACTGAAGCTTTCTTT.

The V call is TRBV13, the J call TRBJ2-6, with 7 positions matching TRBD1. The CDR3 loop spans 17 amino acids. Unmatched junction bases numbered 11, after V lost 7 bases and J lost 2 bases. Germline V gene lookup returns CDR1 PRHDT and CDR2 FYEKMQ (reference sequence). The CDR3 is CASNTFSGGTGANVLTF. The CDR3 DNA reads TGTGCCAGCAACACCTTTTCAGGGGGAACTGGGGCCAACGTCCTGACTTTC.

This clone was picked up a small number of times. The chain recombines TRBV5-4 with TRBJ1-4; perhaps TRBD1 as D (6 bases). The CDR3 contains 15 residues. With 4 bases removed from V and 3 bases from J, the gap between germline ends came to 13 bases. The germline CDR1 and CDR2 sequences are SGHNT and YYREEE (reference sequence). In DNA form, the CDR3 reads TGTGCCAGCAGCCTAGGGACAAGTCCTAATGAAAAACTGTTTTTT. It specifies CASSLGTSPNEKLFF.

This chain joins TRBV24-1 and TRBJ2-1; maybe TRBD1 (5 bases). The CDR3 covers 16 residues. The germline V gene encodes CDR1 KGHDR and CDR2 SFDVKD. The V end lost 5 bases, the J end lost 0 bases, and 13 bases lay between the germline ends. The DNA of the CDR3 is TGTGCCACCAGTGTCTCAGGGCTGAGCTCCTACAATGAGCAGTTCTTC. Amino acids: CATSVSGLSSYNEQFF.

The CDR3 protein is CASSLIGAGQPQHF. In nucleotides, the CDR3 is TGTGCCAGCAGTTTAATAGGGGCAGGCCAGCCCCAGCATTTT. The chain is built from TRBV27 and TRBJ1-5; a weak D match, TRBD1 (5 bases). The V gene lost 2 bases and the J gene lost 7 bases, with 12 bases spanning the gap. Germline V lookup: CDR1 MNHEY, CDR2 SMNVEV (reference sequence). This CDR3 contains 14 residues.

In its sample, this clone was seen a few times. The chain couples TRBV30 to TRBJ2-5; a weak D match, TRBD2 (5 bases). There are 14 residues in the CDR3. V was shortened by 2 bases and J by 1 base, with 11 bases between the two germline ends. From germline, CDR1 is GTSNPN and CDR2 SVGIG (reference sequence). The CDR3 loop reads CAWSIGRAQETQYF. In DNA, the CDR3 is TGTGCCTGGAGTATCGGGCGGGCCCAAGAGACCCAGTACTTC.

This chain links TRBV19 with TRBJ1-2; a possible D gene is TRBD1 (6 bases). V was clipped by 3 bases and J by 6 bases, with 14 bases between them. There are 14 residues in the CDR3. Looked up from germline, CDR1 is LNHDA and CDR2 is SQIVND (reference sequence). CDR3 bases: TGTGCCAGTAGTATCTCCAAGGGGGTGGATGGCTACACCTTC. This translates into CASSISKGVDGYTF.

The chain carries TRBV19 and TRBJ1-2, with 8 bases that match TRBD1. The trim removed 5 bases at V and 0 bases at J, leaving 14 bases unmatched. This CDR3 is built from 18 residues. Germline CDR1 and CDR2: LNHDA and SQIVND (reference sequence). The CDR3 protein is CASSPPWTGRAANYGYTF. CDR3 nucleotide sequence: TGTGCCAGTAGTCCCCCCTGGACAGGGCGCGCCGCTAACTATGGCTACACCTTC.

The chain combines TRBV6-5 with TRBJ1-3; TRBD1 matches at 7 bases. The CDR3 loop spans 14 amino acids. V lost 7 bases to trimming and J lost 4 bases; unmatched junction nucleotides: 7. CDR1 is MNHEY and CDR2 is SVGAGI in the germline V gene. The CDR3 nucleotides read TGTGCCAGCACTAGAACAGGGGACGGAAACACCATATATTTT. This codes for CASTRTGDGNTIYF.

The chain recombines TRBV7-9 with TRBJ2-3; 10 nucleotides align to TRBD2. V shed 2 bases, J shed 1 base, and the junction held 0 bases outside the gene matches. The CDR3 consists of 15 residues. Germline CDR1 is SEHNR and CDR2 is FQNEAQ (reference sequence). Here the CDR3 DNA reads TGTGCCAGCAGCTTAACTAGCGGGGGCACAGATACGCAGTATTTT. Translated: CASSLTSGGTDTQYF.

The rearrangement joins TRBV6-5 to TRBJ1-2; 7 bases fit TRBD1. V trimming: 6 bases; J trimming: 8 bases; junction bases outside the gene matches: 3. CDR3 size: 11 residues. Germline V gives CDR1 MNHEY, CDR2 SVGAGI. DNA of the CDR3: TGTGCCAGCAGCCCGGGACAGGGCTACACCTTC. As protein: CASSPGQGYTF.

This rearrangement joins TRBV2 to TRBJ2-2; D is undetermined. The CDR3 has 12 amino acids. Deletions cut 4 bases from V and 4 bases from J, with 4 bases between. The V gene's germline CDR1 is SNHLY and CDR2 FYNNEI. For the CDR3, the DNA is TGTGCCAGCAGTGTCGGCACCGGGGAGCTGTTTTTT. This sequence encodes CASSVGTGELFF.

This rearrangement joins TRBV5-1 to TRBJ2-2; D is possibly TRBD1 (5 bases). Deletions cut 2 bases from V and 0 bases from J, with 11 bases between. The CDR3 is 16 residues long. Germline lookup yields CDR1 SGHRS and CDR2 YFSETQ. CDR3 DNA: TGCGCCAGCAGCTTAAGGACAAGATCGAACACCGGGGAGCTGTTTTTT. The encoded protein is CASSLRTRSNTGELFF. The complete variable domain, with remaining parts taken from reference TRBV5-1 and TRBJ2-2, reads KAGVTQTPRYLIKTRGQQVTLSCSPISGHRSVSWYQQTPGQGLQFLFEYFSETQRNKGNFPGRFSGRQFSNSRSEMNVSTLELGDSALYLCASSLRTRSNTGELFFGEGSRLTVL.

This sequence joins TRBV3-1 (or the pseudogene TRBV3-2) and TRBJ1-1; D is uncertain. CDR3 length equals 12 residues. Trimming shortened V by 1 base and J by 10 bases, and 10 bases separated the two germline ends. Germline V CDR1 and CDR2: LGHDT, YNNKEL (reference sequence). For the CDR3, the DNA is TGTGCCAGCAGCCAAGTGGGCTATCTAGCTTTCTTT. Its translation: CASSQVGYLAFF.

The V call is TRBV27, the J call TRBJ2-1; 8 bases are shared with TRBD1. The CDR3 extends over 18 amino acids. CDR1 and CDR2 (germline): MNHEY, SMNVEV (reference sequence). V trimming: 3 bases; J trimming: 7 bases; junction bases outside the gene matches: 17. The CDR3 coding sequence is TGTGCCAGCAGTTTGGCGACGGGACAGGAAAATTTGGTAAATGAGCAGTTCTTC. It encodes CASSLATGQENLVNEQFF.

J is TRBJ1-3 and V is TRBV30, with a tentative D call TRBD1 (5 bases). Trimming pared 5 bases from V and 1 base from J, leaving 15 bases between. CDR1 is GTSNPN, CDR2 SVGIG, per germline (reference sequence). The CDR3 totals 15 residues. The CDR3 protein is CAWEGEGTSGNTIYF. CDR3 bases: TGTGCCTGGGAAGGGGAGGGGACTTCTGGAAACACCATATATTTT.